This T cell receptor (beta chain) originates from a study of post-analysis software for immune sequencing data. Researchers reported that TCR beta cDNA libraries carried unique molecular identifiers. Each batch of about 1 to 11 million T cells produced roughly 500,000 cDNA molecules. Using its own MiXCR run on the PCR reads, TCRdb lists one record per CDR3 protein. This sample has a few hundred thousand distinct CDR3 sequences, with 36% found just once. The study's findings and limits: Same-batch preparations were strongly co-clustered by F measure. The five TRBV segments detected at higher frequency in patients than in controls included TRBV5-6, TRBV5-1 and TRBV20-1. Diversity measured as normalized Chao1 was significantly lower in multiple sclerosis patients than in controls.

The germline CDR1 and CDR2 sequences are SQVTM and ANQGSEA. The CDR3 loop spans 14 amino acids. V shed 6 bases, J shed 7 bases, and the junction held 10 bases outside the gene matches. This clonotype was observed at least ten times. Its specificity is unknown. The receptor was isolated from a girl aged 10 to 17 with multiple sclerosis. Sequenced material: blood. The J gene is TRBJ2-3, the V gene TRBV29-1, with 10 bases lining up with TRBD2. This CDR3 is CSVSLAGETNTQYF. The CDR3 nucleotides read TGCAGCGTCTCCCTAGCGGGAGAAACGAATACGCAGTATTTT.